The clone carrying this TCR beta chain has more than one count but fewer than ten. Its antigen is not identified. These data belong to a study of identical twins. General observations from the study: Where out-of-frame alpha sequences were twin-shared, they showed excess low generation probability. Carriage of fewer insertions was seen in abundant cord blood beta clonotypes, whereas memory repertoires showed none.

Each CDR3 protein is one row after TCRdb ran MiXCR on the 5' RACE reads. Of roughly 290,000 distinct CDR3 sequences listed, more than 8% are singletons. The CDR3 totals 15 residues. In germline, CDR1 is SGHRS, CDR2 YFSETQ. Everyone who donated was a healthy Caucasian. These data also formed part of another study, on yellow fever vaccine responses in identical twins.

The source material was CD8+ T cells sorted from blood. The chain carries TRBV5-1 and TRBJ2-2; D possibly corresponds to TRBD2 (5 bases). This receptor was obtained from a woman under 30 in good health. CDR3 DNA sequence: TGCGTCCTCCTGAGGTGGGAGAGGCACACCGGGGAGCTGTTTTTT. Translated: CVLLRWERHTGELFF.